These T cell receptor beta chains were read from a single sample in a study of T cells in localized non-small cell lung cancer. Generated by immunoSEQ multiplex PCR, the TCRdb table keeps only in-frame clones and is missing some. The profile shows over 10,000 clones, 85% to 90% of them singletons. The source material was peripheral blood, sampled before any cancer treatment. The receptor source for this set is a male donor at least 60 years old with stage I lung adenocarcinoma. Both conserved end residues are part of each CDR3. D genes are given only for firm matches. Rows may omit the clone size; those that give it use once, few, many or a size class.

size	V	J	D	DNA	CDR3
-	TRBV7-9	TRBJ1-6	-	TGTGCCAGCAGCTCTTGGGGGTATAATTCACCCCTCCACTTT	CASSSWGYNSPLHF
-	TRBV7-9	TRBJ1-1	-	TGTGCCAGCAGCCTCCCGGGCCAGGGAGCTGAAGCTTTCTTT	CASSLPGQGAEAFF
-	TRBV6-5	TRBJ2-7	TRBD1	TGTGCCAGCAGGCCGGGACAGGGATACGAGCAGTACTTC	CASRPGQGYEQYF
-	TRBV10-3	TRBJ2-7	-	TGTGCCATCAGTGAGGGGGCCACCAACTACGAGCAGTACTTC	CAISEGATNYEQYF
-	TRBV5-1	TRBJ2-7	-	TGCGCCAGCAGCTTCTCATTTGGGCAGCCGAGCTCCTACGAGCAGTACTTC	CASSFSFGQPSSYEQYF
-	TRBV30	TRBJ1-2	-	TGTGCCTGGAGTGAGAGGGGACTCTATGGCTACACCTTC	CAWSERGLYGYTF
-	TRBV6-5	TRBJ1-5	-	TGTGCCAGCAGTTACAAGGGTGGTAGCAATCAGCCCCAGCATTTT	CASSYKGGSNQPQHF
-	TRBV5-8	TRBJ2-7	-	TGCGCCAGCAGCCTAAGCGGTACGGGGTCGGAGCAGTACTTC	CASSLSGTGSEQYF
-	TRBV11-2	TRBJ2-2	-	TGTGCCAGCAGCTTAGTTGCCGGGGAGCTGTTTTTT	CASSLVAGELFF
once	TRBV28	TRBJ2-7	-	TGTGCCAGCAGTTACGGGGACATTTCCTACGAGCAGTACTTC	CASSYGDISYEQYF
-	TRBV4-2	TRBJ1-2	-	TGTGCCAGCAGCCATGAACAGAGTTCTAACTATGGCTACACCTTC	CASSHEQSSNYGYTF
-	TRBV5-5	TRBJ1-1	TRBD1	TGTGCCAGCAGCAGAGGACAGGGGTACACTGAAGCTTTCTTT	CASSRGQGYTEAFF
-	TRBV29-1	TRBJ1-2	TRBD1	TGCAGCGTAGCCGGGACAGGGATCTATGGCTACACCTTC	CSVAGTGIYGYTF
-	TRBV4-2	TRBJ1-1	TRBD1	TGTGCCAGCAGCCGTGGGACAGGGGACGGAACTGAAGCTTTCTTT	CASSRGTGDGTEAFF
-	TRBV7-9	TRBJ2-5	-	TGTGCCAGCAGCTTATCAGTCTTACAGGCAGAGACCCAGTACTTC	CASSLSVLQAETQYF
-	TRBV30	TRBJ2-7	-	TGTGCCTGGAGTTCCGCCTACGAGCAGTACTTC	CAWSSAYEQYF